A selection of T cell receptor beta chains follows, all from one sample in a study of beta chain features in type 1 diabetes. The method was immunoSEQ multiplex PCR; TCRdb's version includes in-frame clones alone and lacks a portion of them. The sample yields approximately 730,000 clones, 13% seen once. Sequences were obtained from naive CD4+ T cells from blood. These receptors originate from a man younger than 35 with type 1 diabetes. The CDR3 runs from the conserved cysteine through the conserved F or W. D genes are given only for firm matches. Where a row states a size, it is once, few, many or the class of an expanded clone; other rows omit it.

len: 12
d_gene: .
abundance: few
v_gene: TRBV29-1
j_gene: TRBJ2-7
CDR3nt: TGCAGCGTTGGGGAAGGGCCCTACGAGCAGTACTTC
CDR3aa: CSVGEGPYEQYF

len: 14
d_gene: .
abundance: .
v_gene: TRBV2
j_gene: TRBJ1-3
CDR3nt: TGTGCCAGCGGCGCAGAGGACTCTGGAAACACCATATATTTT
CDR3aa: CASGAEDSGNTIYF

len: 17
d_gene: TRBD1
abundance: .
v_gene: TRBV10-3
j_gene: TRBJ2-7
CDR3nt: TGTGCCATCAGTGAGTCGGTTACTCAGGGGGCCTCCTACGAGCAGTACTTC
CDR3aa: CAISESVTQGASYEQYF

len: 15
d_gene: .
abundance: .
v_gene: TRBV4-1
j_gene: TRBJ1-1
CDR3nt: TGCGCCAGCAGCCAAGCCGTCAGGGGGAACACTGAAGCTTTCTTT
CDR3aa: CASSQAVRGNTEAFF

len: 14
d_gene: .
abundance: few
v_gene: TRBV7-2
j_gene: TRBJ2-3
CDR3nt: TGTGCCAGCAGTTACTCAGGGGCCCCAGATACGCAGTATTTT
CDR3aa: CASSYSGAPDTQYF

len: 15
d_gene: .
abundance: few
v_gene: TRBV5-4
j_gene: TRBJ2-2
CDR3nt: TGTGCCAGCAGCCATGGGGGGGCACACACCGGGGAGCTGTTTTTT
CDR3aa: CASSHGGAHTGELFF

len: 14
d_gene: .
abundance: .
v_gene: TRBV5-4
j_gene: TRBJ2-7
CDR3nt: TGTGCCAGCAGCTTGAAAGGGGAAACCTACGAGCAGTACTTC
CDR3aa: CASSLKGETYEQYF

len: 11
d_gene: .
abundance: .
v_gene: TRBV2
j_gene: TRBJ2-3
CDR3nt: TGTGCCAGCAATCCCACAGATACGCAGTATTTT
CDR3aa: CASNPTDTQYF

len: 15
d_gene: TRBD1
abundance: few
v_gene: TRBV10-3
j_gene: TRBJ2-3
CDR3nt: TGTGCCATCAGTCGACAGGGAGAGTTCGCAGATACGCAGTATTTT
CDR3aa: CAISRQGEFADTQYF

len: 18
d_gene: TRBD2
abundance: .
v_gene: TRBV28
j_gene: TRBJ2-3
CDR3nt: TGTGCCAGCAGTTTATCTAGCGGGGGGACCGCTAGCACAGATACGCAGTATTTT
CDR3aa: CASSLSSGGTASTDTQYF

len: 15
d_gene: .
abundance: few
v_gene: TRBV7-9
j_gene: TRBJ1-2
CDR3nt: TGTGCCAGCAGCTTACTCCTGGAAGGGAACTATGGCTACACCTTC
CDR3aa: CASSLLLEGNYGYTF

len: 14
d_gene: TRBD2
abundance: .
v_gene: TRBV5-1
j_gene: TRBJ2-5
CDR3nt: TGCGCCAGCAGAGCCAGCGGGGGACAAGAGACCCAGTACTTC
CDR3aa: CASRASGGQETQYF

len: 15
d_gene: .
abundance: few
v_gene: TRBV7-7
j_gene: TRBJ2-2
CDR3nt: TGTGCCAGCAGCCTCCGGGACTCTCTCACCGGGGAGCTGTTTTTT
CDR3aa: CASSLRDSLTGELFF

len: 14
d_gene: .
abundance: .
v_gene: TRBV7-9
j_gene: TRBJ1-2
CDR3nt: TGTGCCAGCAGCTTAGCCCCCAGGGTCTATGGCTACACCTTC
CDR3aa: CASSLAPRVYGYTF

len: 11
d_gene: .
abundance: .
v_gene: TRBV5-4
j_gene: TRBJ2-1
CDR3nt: TGTGCCAGCAGTAGTGGGAATGAGCAGTTCTTC
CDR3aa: CASSSGNEQFF

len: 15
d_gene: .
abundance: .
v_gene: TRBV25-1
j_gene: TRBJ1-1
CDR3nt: TGTGCCAGCAATGCTGCCCAGGGCTTAGACACTGAAGCTTTCTTT
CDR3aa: CASNAAQGLDTEAFF

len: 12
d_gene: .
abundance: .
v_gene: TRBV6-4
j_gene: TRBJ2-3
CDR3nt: TGTGCCAGCAGTGAAGCAGGAACTACGCAGTATTTT
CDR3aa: CASSEAGTTQYF

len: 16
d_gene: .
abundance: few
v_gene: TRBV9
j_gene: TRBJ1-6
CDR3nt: TGTGCCAGCAGCGTAGAGGGCAGCTCCTATAATTCACCCCTCCACTTT
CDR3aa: CASSVEGSSYNSPLHF

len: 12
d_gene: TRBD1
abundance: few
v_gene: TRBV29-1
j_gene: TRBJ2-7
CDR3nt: TGCAGCGTAAGGGACAGGGTCTACGAGCAGTACTTC
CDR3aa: CSVRDRVYEQYF

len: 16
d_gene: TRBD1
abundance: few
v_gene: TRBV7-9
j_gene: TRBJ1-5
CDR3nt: TGTGCCAGCAGCGTCGGGACAGGGGACTGGGATCAGCCCCAGCATTTT
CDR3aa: CASSVGTGDWDQPQHF

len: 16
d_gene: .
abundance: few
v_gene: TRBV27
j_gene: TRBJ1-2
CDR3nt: TGTGCCAGCAGGGAAGAGACGACGGACCGGGGGGATGGCTACACCTTC
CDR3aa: CASREETTDRGDGYTF

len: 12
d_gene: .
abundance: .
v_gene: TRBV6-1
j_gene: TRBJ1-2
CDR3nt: TGTGCCAGCAGTGGACGGGACTATGGCTACACCTTC
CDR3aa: CASSGRDYGYTF

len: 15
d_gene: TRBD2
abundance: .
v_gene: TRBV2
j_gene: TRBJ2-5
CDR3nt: TGTGCCAGCAGTCCCCGCAGGAGCGGGGGAGAGACCCAGTACTTC
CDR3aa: CASSPRRSGGETQYF

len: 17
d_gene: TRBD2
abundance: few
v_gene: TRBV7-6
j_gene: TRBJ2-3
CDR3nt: TGTGCCAGCAGCTTAGCTGCGGGCGGGGGAAGAGGAGATACGCAGTATTTT
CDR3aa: CASSLAAGGGRGDTQYF

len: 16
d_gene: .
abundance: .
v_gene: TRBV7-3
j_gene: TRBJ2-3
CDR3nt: TGTGCCAGCAGCTTAGGGGCCAGCGGGCGCACAGATACGCAGTATTTT
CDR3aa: CASSLGASGRTDTQYF

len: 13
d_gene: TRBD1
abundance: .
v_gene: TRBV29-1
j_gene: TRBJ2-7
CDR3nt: TGCAGCGCCCGGACAGGGGGGACCTACGAGCAGTACTTC
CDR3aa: CSARTGGTYEQYF

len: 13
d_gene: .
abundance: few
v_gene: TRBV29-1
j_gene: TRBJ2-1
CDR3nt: TGCAGCGTTGGCGACCCTATCCGGGAGGAGCAGTTCTTC
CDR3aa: CSVGDPIREEQFF

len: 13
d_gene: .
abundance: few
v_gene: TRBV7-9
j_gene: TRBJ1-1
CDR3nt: TGTGCCAGCAGCTCCGGACATAACACTGAAGCTTTCTTT
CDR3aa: CASSSGHNTEAFF

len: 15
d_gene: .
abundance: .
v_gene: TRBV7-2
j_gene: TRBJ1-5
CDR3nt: TGTGCCAGCACTCACGGGGCAGACGAGTATCAGCCCCAGCATTTT
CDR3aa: CASTHGADEYQPQHF